This TCR beta chain was found in a study of blood T cell repertoires in COVID-19. Original analysis: By means of reference gene primer amplification, nucleated cell counts were estimated. Profiling relied on immunoSEQ multiplex PCR, and the TCRdb table lists in-frame clones only, not all of them. V and J calls and clone size are as listed in that table; D and trimming were resolved from the DNA. The sample consists of 350,000 or so clones, roughly 90% of them appearing once. Cohort 3 donors were reported recovered after two negative PCRs, clearance, or symptom resolution. The clonotype comes from a woman in her twenties or thirties who had recovered from COVID-19. The sequenced sample consisted of PBMCs or T cells enriched from blood (not recorded which).

CDR3 residues: CASTRGLAGTETQYF. The CDR3, as DNA: TGTGCCAGTACCCGAGGACTAGCGGGTACAGAGACCCAGTACTTC. The chain has TRBV19 and TRBJ2-5, with 11 bases identical to TRBD2. Per the germline V gene, CDR1 is LNHDA and CDR2 is SQIVND (reference sequence). The CDR3 has 15 amino acids. V dropped 7 bases and J dropped 4; count of bases not matched to a gene: 8. Together with reference TRBV19 and TRBJ2-5, the CDR3 gives the full variable domain: DGGITQSPKYLFRKEGQNVTLSCEQNLNHDAMYWYRQDPGQGLRLIYYSQIVNDFQKGDIAEGYSVSREKKESFPLTVTSAQKNPTAFYLCASTRGLAGTETQYFGPGTRLLVL.